These 31 T cell receptor beta chains were sequenced from one sample in a study of human T cells and chemical hapten exposure. Time point of the sample: pre-sensitization, week 0. Described treatment: therapeutic diphenylcyclopropenone sensitization with weekly scalp DPC. TCRdb re-derived calls from the RACE reads in MiXCR, one entry per CDR3 protein. This table has about 120,000 distinct CDR3 sequences, roughly 14% appearing once. The specimen was whole blood, collected in connection with sensitization to the hapten diphenylcyclopropenone (DPC). The receptors originated from a woman aged 18 to 35 with alopecia areata. Some clones in this sample may be carry-over from other donors' samples.

The chain couples TRBV29-1 to TRBJ1-2, with D uncertain. The CDR3 has 11 residues. With 5 bases removed from V and 4 bases from J, the gap between germline ends came to 8 bases. CDR1 is SQVTM and CDR2 is ANQGSEA in the germline V gene. CDR3 bases: TGCAGCGTTAGCAAGAGCTATGGCTACACCTTC. It specifies CSVSKSYGYTF. Full variable domain (remainder filled in from reference TRBV29-1 and TRBJ1-2): SAVISQKPSRDICQRGTSLTIQCQVDSQVTMMFWYRQQPGQSLTLIATANQGSEATYESGFVIDKFPISRPNLTFSTLTVSNMSPEDSSIYLCSVSKSYGYTFGSGTRLTVV.

This clonotype was seen a handful of times. The genes are TRBV7-2 and TRBJ2-7, with D uncertain. The germline V gene encodes CDR1 SGHTA and CDR2 FQGNSA. V lost 5 bases and J lost 2, with 13 bases in between. This CDR3 spans 14 amino acids. The CDR3 DNA follows: TGTGCCAGCAGCCCCCGAGCCGGAGCCTACGAGCAGTACTTC. This gives the protein CASSPRAGAYEQYF. Using reference TRBV7-2 and TRBJ2-7 for the parts outside the CDR3, the full variable domain is GAGVSQSPSNKVTEKGKDVELRCDPISGHTALYWYRQSLGQGLEFLIYFQGNSAPDKSGLPSDRFSAERTGGSVSTLTIQRTQQEDSAVYLCASSPRAGAYEQYFGPGTRLTVT.

This clonotype has just a few counts. The chain's CDR3 is CASSVRGGALNEQFF. The DNA for the CDR3 is TGCGCCAGCAGTGTTCGCGGGGGGGCCCTCAATGAGCAGTTCTTC. The chain links TRBV10-2 to TRBJ2-1, with 9 bases that match TRBD2. The CDR3 totals 15 residues. The germline V gene has CDR1 WSHSY and CDR2 SAAADI. The V gene end was trimmed by 4 bases and the J gene end by 6 bases; junction bases not matched to a gene: 7.

This clonotype has at least ten counts. The rearrangement uses TRBV5-1 and TRBJ1-4; TRBD1 matches 9 bases. In germline, CDR1 is SGHRS, CDR2 YFSETQ. The CDR3 runs 14 residues. With 4 bases clipped from V and 5 bases from J, the junction kept 3 bases outside the gene matches. This CDR3 is CASSTGTGNEKLFF. The DNA for the CDR3 is TGCGCCAGCAGCACTGGGACAGGGAATGAAAAACTGTTTTTT.

This clonotype was recorded at least ten times. This rearrangement joins TRBV7-6 to TRBJ2-7; TRBD1 might be the D (5 bases). This CDR3 is built from 14 residues. Germline V CDR1 and CDR2: SGHVS, FNYEAQ. V lost 1 base and J 0 bases, leaving 7 bases between the germline ends. For the CDR3, the DNA is TGTGCCAGCAGCTTAGGGGGCAACTCCTACGAGCAGTACTTC. This gives the protein CASSLGGNSYEQYF.

This clonotype was picked up a small number of times. The chain combines TRBV7-2 with TRBJ2-1, with 7 bases fitting TRBD2. V gave up 5 bases and J gave up 0 bases; unmatched junction bases: 10. This CDR3 is 17 amino acids long. The germline V gene encodes CDR1 SGHTA and CDR2 FQGNSA. The CDR3 loop reads CASSGPRLADSYNEQFF. CDR3 coding DNA: TGTGCCAGCAGCGGCCCACGACTAGCCGACTCCTACAATGAGCAGTTCTTC.

V and J are TRBV4-3 and TRBJ2-5; 7 bases agree with TRBD2. The CDR3 runs 15 residues. The V segment lost 1 base and the J segment 5 bases; nucleotides outside the gene matches: 7. CDR1 and CDR2 (germline): LGHNA, YSLEER. In DNA form, the CDR3 reads TGCGCCAGCAGCCAAGTAGTGCAGGGAGGGGAGACCCAGTACTTC. As protein: CASSQVVQGGETQYF.

The V and J genes are TRBV12-3 or TRBV12-4 and TRBJ2-1; 9 bases line up with TRBD1. The CDR3 covers 18 residues. Trimming removed 5 bases from V and 2 bases from J; junction bases left unmatched: 13. The CDR3 DNA reads as TGTGCCAGCAGTGCCCGGGGGACAGGGAAAAGGGCCTACAATGAGCAGTTCTTC. This encodes CASSARGTGKRAYNEQFF.

The V call is TRBV28, the J call TRBJ2-3; the match to TRBD1 covers 8 bases. The CDR3 spans 19 residues. The V gene's germline CDR1 is MDHEN and CDR2 SYDVKM. The trim removed 8 bases at V and 0 bases at J, leaving 19 bases unmatched. CDR3 coding DNA: TGTGCCAGCGGCAATGGGGGGACAGGTATCGTAAGGAGCACAGATACGCAGTATTTT. Translating it yields CASGNGGTGIVRSTDTQYF.

This clonotype turned up a few times. The V gene is TRBV9, the J gene TRBJ2-7, with TRBD2 matching 10 bases. The germline CDR1 and CDR2 sequences are SGDLS and YYNGEE. The V and J ends lost 3 bases and 10 bases, in that order; junction bases with no gene match: 10. This CDR3 contains 14 residues. The CDR3 nucleotides read TGTGCCAGCAGCGCCTGGACTAGCGGACCAATCCAGTACTTC. Its protein product is CASSAWTSGPIQYF. Full variable domain (missing parts from reference TRBV9 and TRBJ2-7): DSGVTQTPKHLITATGQRVTLRCSPRSGDLSVYWYQQSLDQGLQFLIQYYNGEERAKGNILERFSAQQFPDLHSELNLSSLELGDSALYFCASSAWTSGPIQYFGPGTRLTVT.

This clonotype was seen at least ten times. The CDR3, as DNA: TGTGCCAGCAGCCACAGCTCCTTAGCGGGGTCAACAGATACGCAGTATTTT. Protein sequence: CASSHSSLAGSTDTQYF. This chain joins TRBV5-4 and TRBJ2-3; 8 bases agree with TRBD2. The germline CDR1 and CDR2 sequences are SGHNT and YYREEE (reference sequence). Unmatched junction bases numbered 13, after V lost 4 bases and J lost 3 bases. The length of the CDR3 is 17 residues.

The CDR3 reads CASSLPQGNEQYF. The CDR3 region has the DNA TGTGCCAGCAGTTTACCCCAGGGGAATGAGCAGTACTTC. The V call is TRBV12-3 or TRBV12-4, the J call TRBJ2-7; maybe TRBD1 (6 bases). Trimming stripped 2 bases from V and 7 bases from J, with 12 bases between. The CDR3 is 13 amino acids.

There are many counts of this clonotype. The genes are TRBV6-6 and TRBJ2-3; D may be TRBD2 (6 bases). CDR1 is MNHNY, CDR2 SVGAGI, per germline (reference sequence). V was cut by 8 bases and J by 1 base, with 10 bases left in between. This CDR3 is 13 amino acids long. The DNA for the CDR3 is TGTGCCAGCCGCGGCGGGGGCACAGATACGCAGTATTTT. It translates to CASRGGGTDTQYF.

This clonotype was counted many times. V gene TRBV30 combines with J gene TRBJ1-1; a weak D match, TRBD1 (5 bases). Germline CDR1 GTSNPN, CDR2 SVGIG (reference sequence). With 3 bases removed from V and 0 bases from J, the gap between germline ends came to 11 bases. This CDR3 comprises 14 residues. The CDR3 nucleotides read TGTGCCTGGAGGAGGGACGGCATGAACACTGAAGCTTTCTTT. This translates into CAWRRDGMNTEAFF.

V and J are TRBV20-1 and TRBJ2-7; 12 bases align to TRBD2. This CDR3 contains 15 residues. After removal of 6 bases from V and 4 bases from J, the junction contained 10 bases not matched to a gene. CDR1 is DFQATT, CDR2 SNEGSKA, per germline (reference sequence). DNA of the CDR3: TGCAGTGCCAGCAGTCTAGCGGGGGGGTATTACGAGCAGTACTTC. Its protein is CSASSLAGGYYEQYF.

The chain joins TRBV7-3 to TRBJ2-3, with D tentatively TRBD1 or TRBD2 (5 bases each). The ends were cut back, 1 base at V and 5 bases at J, with 10 bases in the middle. CDR1 and CDR2 from the germline V gene are SGHTA and FQGTGA. CDR3 length equals 14 residues. CDR3 protein: CASSLNRGGDTQYF. CDR3 nucleotide sequence: TGTGCCAGCAGCTTAAACCGGGGCGGAGATACGCAGTATTTT.

This clonotype was found many times. The chain has TRBV6-1 and TRBJ2-5, with 14 bases aligning to TRBD2. Germline values: CDR1 MNHNS, CDR2 SASEGT. V lost 4 bases, J lost 2 bases, and 0 bases stayed unmatched. This CDR3 is built from 15 residues. CDR3 coding DNA: TGTGCCAGCAGTGGACTAGCGGGGGGGCAAGAGACCCAGTACTTC. Encoded protein: CASSGLAGGQETQYF.

The rearrangement links TRBV7-6 to TRBJ2-1, with a weak D call TRBD2 (5 bases). The germline V gene has CDR1 SGHVS and CDR2 FNYEAQ. The CDR3 contains 15 residues. V was cut by 1 base and J by 8 bases, with 15 bases left in between. The CDR3 DNA reads as TGTGCCAGCAGCTTAGAGATCGACTATCCACATGAGCAGTTCTTC. This encodes CASSLEIDYPHEQFF.

This clonotype was seen a few times. The chain joins TRBV5-6 to TRBJ2-5; D is unclear. The CDR3 loop spans 15 amino acids. Trimming removed 2 bases from V and 5 bases from J, with 16 bases in between. Per germline, CDR1 SGHDT and CDR2 YYEEEE. This CDR3 is CASSLSDEKWETQYF. CDR3 nucleotides: TGTGCCAGCAGCTTATCGGACGAAAAGTGGGAGACCCAGTACTTC.

The chain uses TRBV6-6 and TRBJ1-1, with D hard to call. The CDR3 is 13 residues long. Germline CDR1 MNHNY, CDR2 SVGAGI (reference sequence). The germline V and J ends were trimmed by 3 bases and 8 bases, with 13 bases remaining between them. The CDR3 DNA reads as TGTGCCAGCAGTTATGGTCCCCTGGGGGAAGCTTTCTTT. Its translation is CASSYGPLGEAFF.

A few counts support this clonotype. The chain links TRBV18 to TRBJ1-2, with a tentative D call TRBD1 (5 bases). The CDR3 extends over 15 amino acids. CDR1 KGHSH and CDR2 LQKENI come from the germline V gene. V was cut by 2 bases and J by 4 bases, with 14 bases left in between. The CDR3 sequence is CASSPTDTHFYGYTF. The CDR3, as DNA: TGTGCCAGCTCACCAACGGACACCCACTTCTATGGCTACACCTTC.

This chain joins TRBV29-1 and TRBJ1-1; D gene unclear. In germline, CDR1 is SQVTM, CDR2 ANQGSEA. Deletions cut 7 bases from V and 4 bases from J, with 16 bases between. CDR3 length: 13 residues. The CDR3 here is CSATTPAATEAFF. The CDR3 coding sequence is TGCAGCGCTACCACGCCCGCGGCCACTGAAGCTTTCTTT.

This rearrangement joins TRBV29-1 to TRBJ1-4; a possible D gene is TRBD1 (5 bases). CDR3 length: 16 amino acids. V gave up 0 bases and J gave up 8 bases, with 19 bases separating them. CDR1 is SQVTM and CDR2 is ANQGSEA in the germline V gene. The CDR3 here is CSVEDRRGGVGEKLFF. CDR3 bases: TGCAGCGTTGAAGATCGGCGGGGAGGGGTAGGAGAAAAACTGTTTTTT. The full variable domain, in which reference TRBV29-1 and TRBJ1-4 provide the parts outside the CDR3, is SAVISQKPSRDICQRGTSLTIQCQVDSQVTMMFWYRQQPGQSLTLIATANQGSEATYESGFVIDKFPISRPNLTFSTLTVSNMSPEDSSIYLCSVEDRRGGVGEKLFFGSGTQLSVL.

There are many counts of this clonotype. In DNA form, the CDR3 reads TGTGCCAGCAGCCCGAAGGACGAGCAGTACTTC. Amino acids: CASSPKDEQYF. The chain joins TRBV7-9 to TRBJ2-7; D remains unclear. CDR1 and CDR2 from the germline V gene are SEHNR and FQNEAQ (reference sequence). The CDR3 is 11 residues long. With 5 bases removed from V and 5 bases from J, the gap between germline ends came to 7 bases.

Only a few counts were recorded for this clonotype. The V gene is TRBV12-3 or TRBV12-4, the J gene TRBJ2-7; D remains unclear. The CDR3 contains 11 residues. V was pared by 6 bases and J by 2 bases, with 5 bases between. In DNA form, the CDR3 reads TGTGCCAGCAGCGTAACCTACGAGCAGTACTTC. The encoded protein is CASSVTYEQYF.

This clonotype was seen a handful of times. J is TRBJ1-2 and V is TRBV29-1; TRBD1 matches at 7 bases. Germline CDR1 reads SQVTM; CDR2 reads ANQGSEA. The CDR3 extends over 15 amino acids. The V gene end was trimmed by 3 bases and the J gene end by 1 base; junction bases not matched to a gene: 8. This CDR3 is CSVEGDREINYGYTF. CDR3 bases: TGCAGCGTTGAGGGTGACAGGGAGATTAACTATGGCTACACCTTC.

The sample holds a few counts of this clonotype. This sequence joins TRBV19 and TRBJ1-5, with TRBD1 identical over 7 bases. The V segment lost 11 bases and the J segment 3 bases; nucleotides outside the gene matches: 4. The germline V gene has CDR1 LNHDA and CDR2 SQIVND (reference sequence). There are 12 residues in the CDR3. This CDR3 reads CAGGQLNQPQHF. The CDR3 DNA is TGTGCCGGGGGACAGCTCAATCAGCCCCAGCATTTT.

This clonotype appeared a few times. The V and J genes are TRBV20-1 and TRBJ2-7; no clear D gene. CDR1 and CDR2 (germline): DFQATT, SNEGSKA (reference sequence). V dropped 5 bases and J dropped 6 bases, with 11 bases sitting between them. This CDR3 has 11 amino acids. CDR3 in amino acids: CSAPWEGEQYF. The CDR3 DNA follows: TGCAGTGCTCCCTGGGAAGGCGAGCAGTACTTC.

This clonotype was observed at least ten times. The chain uses TRBV7-2 and TRBJ1-4, with D possibly matching TRBD1 (5 bases). V lost 6 bases to trimming and J lost 7 bases, with 15 bases between them. CDR1 and CDR2 from the germline V gene are SGHTA and FQGNSA. The CDR3 sequence is 14 residues long. The CDR3 protein is CASSLTGQGEKLFF. CDR3 nucleotide sequence: TGTGCCAGCAGTCTCACCGGGCAGGGTGAAAAACTGTTTTTT.

This clonotype was counted ten times or more. The chain joins TRBV10-2 to TRBJ1-2; perhaps TRBD1 as D (6 bases). CDR3 length equals 15 residues. V lost 3 bases and J lost 3, with 14 bases in between. Germline-derived CDR1 and CDR2 are WSHSY and SAAADI. The CDR3 DNA follows: TGCGCCAGCAGTGAATCCCTGGACAGCTACTATGGCTACACCTTC. Translation: CASSESLDSYYGYTF.

The V and J genes are TRBV12-3 or TRBV12-4 and TRBJ2-2; D is perhaps TRBD2 (5 bases). The CDR3 consists of 13 residues. Between the trimmed V and J ends, which lost 3 bases and 7 bases, there was a span of 9 bases. CDR3 in DNA: TGTGCCAGCAGTTTGAGGGTTAACGGGGAGCTGTTTTTT. It translates to CASSLRVNGELFF.